A single sample is the source of the 21 T cell receptor beta chains below, sequenced in a study of identical twins. Each CDR3 protein gets one entry after TCRdb re-called the 5' RACE reads with MiXCR. The profile shows approximately 230,000 distinct CDR3 sequences, approximately 7.1% of them singletons. These data were also filed under a second study, of T cells expressing NK-cell markers.

Sequencing input: CD8+ T cells sorted from blood. The receptors come from a woman under 30 in good health.

With regard to this clonotype: A much larger clone lies a single base off, so this may be a read error. The chain is built from TRBV5-1 and TRBJ2-3; TRBD2 matches 8 bases. The CDR3 sequence is 16 residues long. The V gene's germline CDR1 is SGHRS and CDR2 YFSETQ. Here the CDR3 DNA reads TGCGCCAGCAGCTTGGCGTCCCTAGCGGGCACATATACGCAGTATTTT. Translated: CASSLASLAGTYTQYF.

This clonotype was recorded many times. The rearrangement uses TRBV27 and TRBJ2-7; D uncertain. The V and J ends lost 5 bases and 2 bases respectively, with 16 bases between them. CDR1 is MNHEY, CDR2 SMNVEV, per germline (reference sequence). CDR3 length equals 15 residues. This chain's CDR3 is CASSKLDLDPYEQYF. DNA for the CDR3: TGTGCCAGCAGTAAACTCGACCTCGATCCCTACGAGCAGTACTTC.

V is TRBV6-2 or TRBV6-3 and J is TRBJ1-5; D is unclear. The CDR3 runs to 13 residues. From germline, CDR1 is MNHEY and CDR2 SVGEGT. Deletions cut 8 bases from V and 2 bases from J, with 10 bases between. CDR3 loop: CASFTPGNQPQHF. CDR3 sequence (DNA): TGTGCCAGCTTCACGCCCGGCAATCAGCCCCAGCATTTT.

The chain couples TRBV5-1 to TRBJ1-3; D is undetermined. Trimming cost V 1 base and J 0 bases, with 20 bases left between them. This CDR3 is built from 19 residues. From germline, CDR1 is SGHRS and CDR2 YFSETQ. CDR3 nucleotide sequence: TGCGCCAGCAGCTTGTCTATCTGGCAACCATCGTCCTCTGGAAACACCATATATTTT. The encoded protein is CASSLSIWQPSSSGNTIYF.

The table lists this clonotype with a few counts. The chain couples TRBV27 to TRBJ2-7; TRBD2 might be the D (6 bases). CDR3 size: 12 residues. Trimming left V 4 bases short and J 7 bases short, with 11 bases between. Germline CDR1 is MNHEY and CDR2 is SMNVEV (reference sequence). CDR3 coding DNA: TGTGCCAGCAGTTACCTAGGGAGGGAGCAGTACTTC. Amino acid sequence: CASSYLGREQYF.

This clonotype occurred a few times. The chain is built from TRBV7-9 and TRBJ2-6; no definite D call. The V gene's germline CDR1 is SEHNR and CDR2 FQNEAQ (reference sequence). This CDR3 spans 15 amino acids. With 3 bases removed from V and 2 bases from J, the gap between germline ends came to 8 bases. In nucleotides, the CDR3 is TGTGCCAGCAGCTTCAAAGAACCTGGGGCCAACGTCCTGACTTTC. Amino acids: CASSFKEPGANVLTF.

In this sample, this clonotype turned up many times. The chain carries TRBV29-1 and TRBJ1-2; D ambiguous. Trimming cost V 3 bases and J 3 bases, with 14 bases left between them. Germline V gene data show CDR1 as SQVTM and CDR2 as ANQGSEA. The CDR3 sequence is 14 residues long. The CDR3 is CSVESLGLYYGYTF. CDR3 bases: TGCAGCGTTGAGTCCTTAGGACTGTACTATGGCTACACCTTC.

The V and J genes are TRBV28 and TRBJ2-7, with a possible D match to TRBD1 (5 bases). V gave up 9 bases and J gave up 3 bases, with 15 bases separating them. Germline-derived CDR1 and CDR2 are MDHEN and SYDVKM. The CDR3 has 13 amino acids. The CDR3 bases are TGTGCCAGGGGCTCAGGGTTAAACTACGAGCAGTACTTC. It translates to CARGSGLNYEQYF.

This clonotype was recorded many times. The chain couples TRBV7-7 to TRBJ2-1; possible D gene TRBD1, 6 bases. The germline gives CDR1 SSHAT, CDR2 FNYEAQ (reference sequence). This CDR3 has 15 amino acids. V lost 3 bases, J lost 10 bases, and 19 bases lay in between. DNA of the CDR3: TGTGCCAGCAGCTTCGGGCAAAGGGGGTCGGAAGAGCAGTTCTTC. It yields the protein CASSFGQRGSEEQFF.

This clonotype was recorded at least ten times. The chain uses TRBV11-2 and TRBJ2-3, with 10 bases that match TRBD2. Germline V gene sequence: CDR1 SGHAT, CDR2 FQNNGV. The CDR3 is 15 amino acids. The V segment lost 2 bases and the J segment 3 bases; nucleotides outside the gene matches: 2. CDR3 DNA sequence: TGTGCCAGCAGCTTAACTAGCGGGGCGACAGATACGCAGTATTTT. It translates to CASSLTSGATDTQYF.

This clonotype came up a few times. The chain combines TRBV3-1 with TRBJ1-2; D gene uncertain. Trimming removed 1 base at V and 4 bases at J, with 13 bases between. The germline V gene has CDR1 LGHDT and CDR2 YNNKEL (reference sequence). The CDR3 spans 15 residues. For the CDR3, the DNA is TGTGCCAGCAGCCAAGGCCCGAGTACGTCCTATGGCTACACCTTC. Protein sequence: CASSQGPSTSYGYTF.

The chain uses TRBV11-1 and TRBJ1-3, with D possibly being TRBD1 (5 bases). Trimming shortened V by 5 bases and J by 0 bases, and 20 bases separated the two germline ends. Germline assignment: CDR1 SGHAT and CDR2 FQDESV (reference sequence). The CDR3 has 18 amino acids. In nucleotides, the CDR3 is TGTGCCAGCAGCCCAAAAGGGGAGGGCCCAAGCTCTGGAAACACCATATATTTT. It encodes CASSPKGEGPSSGNTIYF.

The chain employs TRBV7-9 and TRBJ1-2, with 7 bases that match TRBD1. Per germline, CDR1 SEHNR and CDR2 FQNEAQ (reference sequence). This CDR3 contains 17 residues. V lost 10 bases and J lost 4; bases outside the gene matches: 21. The CDR3 here is CAISTTDGRTGLYGYTF. The CDR3 DNA sequence: TGTGCCATTAGCACTACTGACGGGAGGACAGGCCTCTATGGCTACACCTTC.

The chain links TRBV6-4 to TRBJ1-5; TRBD1 might be the D (6 bases). Trimming stripped 3 bases from V and 0 bases from J, with 15 bases between. CDR3 size: 17 residues. Germline CDR1 reads MRHNA; CDR2 reads SNTAGT. This CDR3 is CASSEGASYFSNQPQHF. As DNA, the CDR3 is TGTGCCAGCAGTGAGGGGGCCTCCTACTTTAGCAATCAGCCCCAGCATTTT.

In this sample, this clonotype turned up many times. The chain combines TRBV27 with TRBJ2-5, with D maybe TRBD2 (6 bases). The CDR3 loop spans 16 amino acids. V shed 4 bases and J shed 3 bases, with 18 bases lying between them. CDR1 and CDR2 (germline): MNHEY, SMNVEV (reference sequence). The CDR3, as DNA: TGTGCCAGCAGTTCCCTGGCGGGGACCTTCGAAGAGACCCAGTACTTC. This sequence encodes CASSSLAGTFEETQYF.

This chain joins TRBV7-2 and TRBJ2-7; TRBD2 matches at 9 bases. CDR3 length: 15 amino acids. The V segment lost 6 bases and the J segment 0 bases; nucleotides outside the gene matches: 6. Germline loops: CDR1 SGHTA, CDR2 FQGNSA. Here the CDR3 DNA reads TGTGCCAGCAGTGAGACTAGCGGCCTCTCCTACGAGCAGTACTTC. This encodes CASSETSGLSYEQYF.

The gene calls are TRBV24-1 and TRBJ2-3; no clear D. In germline, CDR1 is KGHDR, CDR2 SFDVKD. V was shortened by 5 bases and J by 6 bases, with 11 bases between the two germline ends. This CDR3 has 13 amino acids. The CDR3 DNA sequence: TGTGCCACCAGTGCGTCGAGTTTGGATACGCAGTATTTT. It yields the protein CATSASSLDTQYF.

This clonotype turned up a few times. CDR3 nucleotide sequence: TGTGCCAGCAGCCCACCGACGGGCTGGGGGGAGCTGTTTTTT. Translated: CASSPPTGWGELFF. The chain is built from TRBV7-9 and TRBJ2-2; no clear D gene. Germline V gene data show CDR1 as SEHNR and CDR2 as FQNEAQ (reference sequence). V was cut by 5 bases and J by 8 bases, with 15 bases left in between. This CDR3 region has 14 residues.

This clonotype has at least ten counts. As DNA, the CDR3 is TGTGCCAGCAGCGACCGAAGGGCTCATGAGACCCAGTACTTC. Translated, it gives CASSDRRAHETQYF. This chain uses TRBV7-8 with TRBJ2-5; D gene ambiguous. V was shortened by 5 bases and J by 5 bases, with 15 bases between the two germline ends. Germline V CDR1 and CDR2: SGHVS, FQNEAQ. The CDR3 is 14 residues long. Complete variable domain (other parts from reference TRBV7-8 and TRBJ2-5): GAGVSQSPRYKVAKRGQDVALRCDPISGHVSLFWYQQALGQGPEFLTYFQNEAQLDKSGLPSDRFFAERPEGSVSTLKIQRTQQEDSAVYLCASSDRRAHETQYFGPGTRLLVL.

The chain links TRBV2 to TRBJ2-1; the D gene is possibly TRBD2 (6 bases). This CDR3 comprises 12 residues. Germline CDR1 is SNHLY and CDR2 is FYNNEI. Deletions cut 7 bases from V and 4 bases from J, with 8 bases between. CDR3 amino acids: CASMGGYNEQFF. Written as DNA, the CDR3 is TGTGCCAGCATGGGGGGTTACAATGAGCAGTTCTTC.

This clonotype was seen many times. This chain joins TRBV12-3 or TRBV12-4 and TRBJ2-3; the D gene could be TRBD1 or TRBD2 (5 bases each). Trimming stripped 7 bases from V and 2 bases from J, with 10 bases between. This CDR3 comprises 13 residues. Here the CDR3 DNA reads TGTGCCAGCATGGGACCCCTCACAGATACGCAGTATTTT. Translated: CASMGPLTDTQYF.